The present entry profiles one TCR beta chain with its context. The V segment lost 0 bases and the J segment 5 bases; nucleotides outside the gene matches: 8. The germline gives CDR1 DFQATT, CDR2 SNEGSKA (reference sequence). The CDR3 length is 15 residues. In patients chosen for sequencing, flow cytometry had shown CD8+CD57+ cell expansion. The data stem from a study of CD8+CD57+ T cells in acquired aplastic anemia. Looking at the study overall: Sorted CD4+ plus CD8+ cells gave DNA averaging around 3.2 ug.

Both TCR beta VDJ combination and CDR3 sequence profiling were carried out. Genomic DNA was the template for this profiling. Each CDR3 protein gets one entry after TCRdb re-called the reads with MiXCR. The table lists under 350,000 distinct CDR3 sequences, approximately 58% of them singletons. Sequenced sample: sorted CD4+, CD8+, or CD8+CD57+ T cells (not recorded which) from PBMCs. This TCR came from a human donor with aplastic anemia. J is TRBJ2-5 and V is TRBV20-1; 8 bases line up with TRBD1. CDR3 protein: CSARDFRTGLETQYF. The CDR3 DNA reads TGCAGTGCTAGAGACTTTCGGACAGGGCTGGAGACCCAGTACTTC.